Listed here are 29 T cell receptor beta chains from one sample, sequenced in a study of shared clonotypes between healthy human individuals. Profiling relied on immunoSEQ multiplex PCR, and the TCRdb table lists in-frame clones only, not all of them. Seen here are a few hundred thousand clones, 95% to 98% observed once, and the top ten hold approximately 0.057%. Input material: naive CD4+ T cells sorted from blood. As for subset: CD45RA+ positively selected. Every receptor here comes from a woman younger than 45 in good health.

The J gene is TRBJ1-1, the V gene TRBV28; D may be TRBD1 (6 bases). Between the trimmed V and J ends, which lost 0 bases and 4 bases, there was a span of 18 bases. Germline CDR1 reads MDHEN; CDR2 reads SYDVKM. The CDR3 contains 17 residues. This CDR3 reads CASSLWAGGKGGTEAFF. The CDR3 DNA is TGTGCCAGCAGTTTATGGGCAGGTGGAAAGGGGGGCACTGAAGCTTTCTTT. Full variable domain (remainder filled in from reference TRBV28 and TRBJ1-1): DVKVTQSSRYLVKRTGEKVFLECVQDMDHENMFWYRQDPGLGLRLIYFSYDVKMKEKGDIPEGYSVSREKKERFSLILESASTNQTSMYLCASSLWAGGKGGTEAFFGQGTRLTVV.

This rearrangement joins TRBV4-2 to TRBJ2-1; 14 positions match TRBD2. CDR3 length: 19 residues. V lost 4 bases to trimming and J lost 1 base; unmatched junction nucleotides: 9. In germline, CDR1 is LGHNA, CDR2 YNFKEQ. The CDR3 sequence is CASSPLTTSGRGSYNEQFF. The CDR3 DNA sequence: TGTGCCAGCAGCCCACTAACGACTAGCGGGAGGGGGTCCTACAATGAGCAGTTCTTC.

V and J are TRBV6-5 and TRBJ2-5; a weak D match, TRBD1 (6 bases). The J call could be wrong; TRBJ2-7 is a better fit for the DNA end. Germline lookup yields CDR1 MNHEY and CDR2 SVGAGI. The length of the CDR3 is 14 residues. The CDR3: CASRRTVQSYEQYF. The CDR3 region has the DNA TGTGCCAGCAGGAGGACAGTGCAATCCTACGAGCAGTACTTC.

CDR3 protein: CATSRVLGYPGELFF. In DNA, the CDR3 is TGTGCCACCAGCAGAGTTTTAGGGTACCCCGGGGAGCTGTTTTTT. The chain is built from TRBV15 and TRBJ2-2; D gene unclear. Trimming stripped 1 base from V and 6 bases from J, with 12 bases between. The CDR3 runs 15 residues. CDR1 and CDR2 (germline): LNHNV, YYDKDF (reference sequence).

This chain connects TRBV7-9 to TRBJ2-1; D is unclear. CDR3 length: 14 amino acids. Germline V gene lookup returns CDR1 SEHNR and CDR2 FQNEAQ (reference sequence). V shed 1 base and J shed 6 bases, with 10 bases lying between them. The CDR3 nucleotides are TGTGCCAGCAGCTTAGGTAGGCAGCTCAATGAGCAGTTCTTC. This gives the protein CASSLGRQLNEQFF.

The rearrangement joins TRBV29-1 to TRBJ2-1, with 15 positions matching TRBD2. V was pared by 7 bases and J by 4 bases, with 2 bases of the junction left unmatched. The germline gives CDR1 SQVTM, CDR2 ANQGSEA. This CDR3 is 14 amino acids long. The CDR3 protein is CSAGLAGGYNEQFF. DNA for the CDR3: TGCAGCGCAGGACTAGCGGGAGGGTACAATGAGCAGTTCTTC.

The count of this clone is one. The V gene is TRBV28, the J gene TRBJ2-1, with TRBD2 matching over 14 bases. Germline CDR1 MDHEN, CDR2 SYDVKM. There are 17 residues in the CDR3. With V trimmed by 4 bases and J by 7 bases, 9 bases remained unmatched. The CDR3 nucleotides are TGTGCCAGCAGTTCGTCTCCCGGACTAGCGGGAGGTAATGAGCAGTTCTTC. Its translation is CASSSSPGLAGGNEQFF.

V gene TRBV6-6 combines with J gene TRBJ1-1; D is ambiguous. The CDR3 has 14 amino acids. Germline V gene sequence: CDR1 MNHNY, CDR2 SVGAGI (reference sequence). Trimming removed 5 bases from V and 8 bases from J, with 18 bases in between. CDR3 sequence: CASSPNGRETEAFF. CDR3 nucleotide sequence: TGTGCCAGCAGTCCCAACGGGAGGGAAACCGAAGCTTTCTTT.

The J gene is TRBJ2-7, the V gene TRBV9; D is possibly TRBD1 (5 bases). The CDR3 covers 13 residues. V lost 1 base, J lost 5 bases, and 10 bases lay in between. The germline CDR1 and CDR2 sequences are SGDLS and YYNGEE. DNA for the CDR3: TGTGCCAGCAGCGTACAGGGTTCCCACGAGCAGTACTTC. The encoded protein is CASSVQGSHEQYF.

The V and J genes are TRBV6-1 and TRBJ2-4; possible D gene TRBD1, 6 bases. CDR1 and CDR2 (germline): MNHNS, SASEGT. The CDR3 is made up of 14 amino acids. V was clipped by 4 bases and J by 9 bases, with 16 bases between them. The CDR3 sequence: CASSGDGRGGIQYF. CDR3 DNA: TGTGCCAGCAGTGGGGATGGCAGGGGTGGCATTCAGTACTTC.

This clone was observed a single time. The rearrangement joins TRBV4-1 to TRBJ1-5; a weak D match, TRBD1 (5 bases). The germline gives CDR1 MGHRA, CDR2 YSYEKL. The CDR3 runs to 14 residues. V lost 1 base and J 7 bases, leaving 11 bases between the germline ends. The CDR3 DNA follows: TGCGCCAGCAGCCAAGTTGGGACGGGCCAGCCCCAGCATTTT. It is translated as CASSQVGTGQPQHF.

V usage is TRBV7-2 and J usage is TRBJ2-1, with 11 bases identical to TRBD2. Looked up from germline, CDR1 is SGHTA and CDR2 is FQGNSA. The V segment lost 4 bases and the J segment 4 bases; nucleotides outside the gene matches: 9. The CDR3 is made up of 17 amino acids. The CDR3: CASSSSRLAGPYNEQFF. Written as DNA, the CDR3 is TGTGCCAGCAGCTCCTCTCGACTAGCGGGGCCATACAATGAGCAGTTCTTC.

V is TRBV9 and J is TRBJ1-1, with 8 bases fitting TRBD1. Germline loops: CDR1 SGDLS, CDR2 YYNGEE. CDR3 length: 14 amino acids. V shed 3 bases, J shed 1 base, and the junction held 2 bases outside the gene matches. The CDR3 region is CASSETGANTEAFF. Here the CDR3 DNA reads TGTGCCAGCAGCGAGACAGGGGCGAACACTGAAGCTTTCTTT.

V and J are TRBV28 and TRBJ1-2; D is unclear. CDR3 length equals 14 residues. Germline CDR1 is MDHEN and CDR2 is SYDVKM. The V end was cut by 6 bases, the J end by 2 bases, with 13 bases between. The CDR3, as DNA: TGTGCCAGCAGCCTAGGCCGGCAGAACTATGGCTACACCTTC. It yields the protein CASSLGRQNYGYTF.

The chain is built from TRBV6-6 and TRBJ2-1; possibly TRBD1 for D (6 bases). The CDR3 is made up of 15 amino acids. The V gene lost 2 bases and the J gene lost 6 bases, with 14 bases spanning the gap. Germline V gives CDR1 MNHNY, CDR2 SVGAGI (reference sequence). CDR3 residues: CASSYRKGVLNEQFF. Written as DNA, the CDR3 is TGTGCCAGCAGTTACCGGAAGGGGGTTCTCAATGAGCAGTTCTTC.

The chain couples TRBV18 to TRBJ1-2; weak D call: TRBD1 (5 bases). Germline V gene lookup returns CDR1 KGHSH and CDR2 LQKENI. The V and J ends lost 1 base and 8 bases respectively, with 11 bases between them. This CDR3 is built from 13 residues. CDR3 protein: CASSPQGLGGYTF. The DNA of the CDR3 is TGTGCCAGCTCACCACAGGGGTTGGGCGGCTACACCTTC.

In this sample, this clone turned up once. The chain couples TRBV6-5 to TRBJ1-6, with D tentatively TRBD1 (5 bases). This CDR3 comprises 15 residues. The ends were cut back, 2 bases at V and 16 bases at J, with 21 bases in the middle. Germline assignment: CDR1 MNHEY and CDR2 SVGAGI. The CDR3 DNA reads TGTGCCAGCAGTTACATCCAGGGAACCTCGATCCGGCTCCACTTT. Protein: CASSYIQGTSIRLHF.

The rearrangement joins TRBV7-9 to TRBJ2-7, with 7 bases identical to TRBD2. This CDR3 comprises 16 residues. V trimming: 5 bases; J trimming: 2 bases; junction bases outside the gene matches: 12. Germline V gene lookup returns CDR1 SEHNR and CDR2 FQNEAQ (reference sequence). The CDR3 coding sequence is TGTGCCAGCAGCCCCCGGGACTACGCCAGTCCCTACGAGCAGTACTTC. Its translation is CASSPRDYASPYEQYF.

This chain joins TRBV28 and TRBJ2-1, with D possibly being TRBD1 or TRBD2 (5 bases each). Per germline, CDR1 MDHEN and CDR2 SYDVKM. V lost 7 bases to trimming and J lost 4 bases, with 20 bases between them. The CDR3 has 16 amino acids. The CDR3 is CASIQDGTRIYNEQFF. The DNA for the CDR3 is TGTGCCAGCATCCAAGATGGGACCAGAATTTACAATGAGCAGTTCTTC.

This rearrangement joins TRBV30 to TRBJ2-1, with D unclear. This CDR3 spans 13 amino acids. The V gene lost 7 bases and the J gene lost 10 bases, with 20 bases spanning the gap. CDR1 GTSNPN and CDR2 SVGIG come from the germline V gene (reference sequence). DNA of the CDR3: TGTGCCTCGTCACTCCTGGGTTTAAGAGAGCAGTTCTTC. Encoded protein: CASSLLGLREQFF.

This rearrangement joins TRBV5-5 to TRBJ1-1, with 7 bases fitting TRBD1. V trimming: 1 base; J trimming: 6 bases; junction bases outside the gene matches: 12. The CDR3 has 16 amino acids. Germline V gives CDR1 SGHKS, CDR2 YYEKEE (reference sequence). The CDR3: CASSLFVGQSGPEAFF. In DNA, the CDR3 is TGTGCCAGCAGCTTGTTCGTGGGACAGAGTGGGCCTGAAGCTTTCTTT.

This sequence joins TRBV27 and TRBJ2-7; no reliable D call. V was pared by 4 bases and J by 6 bases, with 19 bases between. Germline-derived CDR1 and CDR2 are MNHEY and SMNVEV (reference sequence). The CDR3 length is 15 residues. CDR3 DNA: TGTGCCAGCAGTTGGACCAGAGACGATACATCCGAGCAGTACTTC. Translated: CASSWTRDDTSEQYF.

The chain is built from TRBV18 and TRBJ2-5; D is ambiguous. The germline gives CDR1 KGHSH, CDR2 LQKENI. The CDR3 has 13 amino acids. V dropped 2 bases and J dropped 2 bases, with 6 bases sitting between them. This CDR3 reads CASSPEDQETQYF. As DNA, the CDR3 is TGTGCCAGCTCACCAGAAGATCAAGAGACCCAGTACTTC.

This rearrangement joins TRBV5-5 to TRBJ2-2; D may be TRBD1 (7 bases). Germline CDR1 SGHKS, CDR2 YYEKEE (reference sequence). V was trimmed by 4 bases and J by 0 bases, leaving 13 bases between them. The CDR3 has 16 amino acids. Here the CDR3 DNA reads TGTGCCAGCAGCCGCGGGACAGAGACGAACACCGGGGAGCTGTTTTTT. The encoded protein is CASSRGTETNTGELFF.

This sequence joins TRBV5-4 and TRBJ2-4, with D perhaps given as TRBD1 or TRBD2 (6 bases each). Deletions cut 0 bases from V and 1 base from J, with 17 bases between. The germline V gene encodes CDR1 SGHNT and CDR2 YYREEE (reference sequence). The CDR3 has 18 amino acids. The CDR3 bases are TGTGCCAGCAGCTTGGTTTTCGGGGGCACTTCTGCCAAAAACATTCAGTACTTC. Translated: CASSLVFGGTSAKNIQYF.

The V gene is TRBV5-4, the J gene TRBJ2-7, with D possibly being TRBD2 (5 bases). The CDR3 loop spans 13 amino acids. Germline assignment: CDR1 SGHNT and CDR2 YYREEE (reference sequence). Deletions cut 2 bases from V and 3 bases from J, with 9 bases between. CDR3 loop: CASSLGLYYEQYF. CDR3 coding DNA: TGTGCCAGCAGCTTAGGACTTTACTACGAGCAGTACTTC.

The chain is built from TRBV29-1 and TRBJ1-4, with D possibly TRBD1 on 5 matching bases. CDR3 length equals 15 residues. Germline V CDR1 and CDR2: SQVTM, ANQGSEA. V lost 7 bases, J lost 10 bases, and 25 bases lay in between. The CDR3 here is CSAMVRDRLRGKLFF. CDR3 sequence (DNA): TGCAGCGCCATGGTCCGGGACCGCCTTAGAGGAAAACTGTTTTTT.

The CDR3: CASSRPGQGDNEQFF. The CDR3 DNA reads as TGCGCCAGCAGCCGGCCGGGACAGGGAGACAATGAGCAGTTCTTC. The V gene is TRBV4-1, the J gene TRBJ2-1, with 9 bases lining up with TRBD1. CDR3 length: 15 residues. The ends lost 4 bases at V and 5 bases at J; junction bases unmatched: 6. Germline V gene lookup returns CDR1 MGHRA and CDR2 YSYEKL.

The chain combines TRBV10-3 with TRBJ2-7; 8 positions match TRBD1. CDR3 length: 14 amino acids. Germline trimming cut 7 bases from V and 3 bases from J; bases unmatched to any gene: 8. Germline V gene sequence: CDR1 ENHRY, CDR2 SYGVKD. CDR3 residues: CAITHGQGIYEQYF. The DNA of the CDR3 is TGTGCCATCACCCATGGACAGGGTATCTACGAGCAGTACTTC.